The rows below give T cell receptor beta chains drawn from one sample of a study of T-cell reconstitution after alpha-beta-depleted transplantation in children. MiXCR, applied by TCRdb to the PCR reads, yields one record per CDR3 protein. The repertoire holds about 110,000 distinct CDR3 sequences, with roughly 24% as singletons. The starting material was PBMCs, mostly from graft donor cells, obtained 180 days after TCRalphabeta/CD19-depleted stem cell transplant. The origin of the receptors is a male patient aged 2-15 years who had a stem cell transplant for chronic granulomatous disease, so the T cells may come from the graft donor. Both conserved end residues are part of each CDR3. The D gene is left open where the match is weak. Only part of the rows carry a size: once, few, many, or a class if the clone is expanded.

j_gene: TRBJ2-3
len: 14
v_gene: TRBV15
d_gene: -
abundance: medium-sized
CDR3aa: CATSRPLEQGTQYF
CDR3nt: TGTGCCACCAGCAGACCCCTTGAACAGGGTACGCAGTATTTT

j_gene: TRBJ2-5
len: 14
v_gene: TRBV29-1
d_gene: TRBD1
abundance: many
CDR3aa: CSVVGQHQSETQYF
CDR3nt: TGCAGCGTTGTGGGACAGCATCAATCGGAGACCCAGTACTTC

j_gene: TRBJ2-5
len: 17
v_gene: TRBV7-9
d_gene: TRBD2
abundance: -
CDR3aa: CASSLYPSGPMGETQYF
CDR3nt: TGTGCCAGCAGCTTATATCCTAGCGGGCCCATGGGGGAGACCCAGTACTTC

j_gene: TRBJ2-7
len: 15
v_gene: TRBV10-3
d_gene: -
abundance: many
CDR3aa: CAISESGSRSYEQYF
CDR3nt: TGTGCCATCAGTGAGTCAGGGTCTCGCTCCTACGAGCAGTACTTC

j_gene: TRBJ2-3
len: 15
v_gene: TRBV4-3
d_gene: -
abundance: few
CDR3aa: CASSQDRIGKDTQYF
CDR3nt: TGCGCCAGCAGCCAAGATCGGATAGGGAAGGATACGCAGTATTTT

j_gene: TRBJ2-2
len: 13
v_gene: TRBV6-1
d_gene: -
abundance: few
CDR3aa: CASGSGLTGELFF
CDR3nt: TGTGCCAGCGGATCGGGACTCACCGGGGAGCTGTTTTTT

j_gene: TRBJ1-2
len: 11
v_gene: TRBV10-3
d_gene: -
abundance: -
CDR3aa: CAISAGYGYTF
CDR3nt: TGTGCCATCAGTGCCGGCTATGGCTACACCTTC

j_gene: TRBJ2-5
len: 12
v_gene: TRBV5-1
d_gene: -
abundance: many
CDR3aa: CASSPEQETQYF
CDR3nt: TGCGCCAGCAGCCCGGAACAAGAGACCCAGTACTTC

j_gene: TRBJ2-7
len: 15
v_gene: TRBV29-1
d_gene: -
abundance: few
CDR3aa: CSVEDRGAPSYEQYF
CDR3nt: TGCAGCGTTGAAGATCGCGGGGCCCCGTCCTACGAGCAGTACTTC

j_gene: TRBJ2-1
len: 19
v_gene: TRBV11-2
d_gene: -
abundance: -
CDR3aa: CASSLGWRERTGPYNEQFF
CDR3nt: TGTGCCAGCAGCTTAGGGTGGCGGGAGCGGACAGGGCCCTACAATGAGCAGTTCTTC

j_gene: TRBJ2-1
len: 14
v_gene: TRBV11-1
d_gene: -
abundance: -
CDR3aa: CASSFLVSYNEQFF
CDR3nt: TGTGCCAGCAGCTTTTTGGTTTCCTACAATGAGCAGTTCTTC

j_gene: TRBJ2-5
len: 14
v_gene: TRBV20-1
d_gene: -
abundance: few
CDR3aa: CSARVGGRAETQYF
CDR3nt: TGCAGTGCTAGAGTGGGGGGCAGGGCGGAGACCCAGTACTTC

j_gene: TRBJ2-3
len: 17
v_gene: TRBV5-1
d_gene: -
abundance: -
CDR3aa: CASSQGPGGSSTDTQYF
CDR3nt: TGCGCCAGCAGCCAGGGGCCAGGCGGGTCAAGCACAGATACGCAGTATTTT

j_gene: TRBJ2-5
len: 14
v_gene: TRBV20-1
d_gene: -
abundance: many
CDR3aa: CSARDEGPVMAQYF
CDR3nt: TGCAGTGCTAGAGATGAGGGACCCGTGATGGCCCAGTACTTC

j_gene: TRBJ2-2
len: 13
v_gene: TRBV5-1
d_gene: -
abundance: many
CDR3aa: CASSLTSPGELFF
CDR3nt: TGCGCCAGCAGCTTGACAAGCCCCGGGGAGCTGTTTTTT

j_gene: TRBJ1-5
len: 16
v_gene: TRBV30
d_gene: -
abundance: -
CDR3aa: CAWSASGSRGHQPQHF
CDR3nt: TGTGCCTGGAGTGCTTCAGGGTCTCGAGGACATCAGCCCCAGCATTTT

j_gene: TRBJ2-1
len: 13
v_gene: TRBV12-3/TRBV12-4
d_gene: -
abundance: -
CDR3aa: CASRSGQYNEQFF
CDR3nt: TGTGCCAGCAGAAGCGGACAATACAATGAGCAGTTCTTC

j_gene: TRBJ1-5
len: 16
v_gene: TRBV12-3/TRBV12-4
d_gene: TRBD1
abundance: -
CDR3aa: CASSLIAGQGLMPQHF
CDR3nt: TGTGCCAGCAGTTTAATCGCCGGACAGGGTCTGATGCCCCAGCATTTT

j_gene: TRBJ2-3
len: 14
v_gene: TRBV18
d_gene: -
abundance: many
CDR3aa: CASSPRRGTDTQYF
CDR3nt: TGTGCCAGCTCACCTCGGAGGGGCACAGATACGCAGTATTTT

j_gene: TRBJ2-7
len: 13
v_gene: TRBV7-2
d_gene: -
abundance: many
CDR3aa: CASSLGHFYEQYF
CDR3nt: TGTGCCAGCAGCCTCGGACACTTCTACGAGCAGTACTTC

j_gene: TRBJ2-7
len: 13
v_gene: TRBV7-6
d_gene: TRBD2
abundance: few
CDR3aa: CASSLERGGEQYF
CDR3nt: TGTGCCAGCAGCTTAGAGCGGGGAGGCGAGCAGTACTTC

j_gene: TRBJ2-3
len: 15
v_gene: TRBV18
d_gene: -
abundance: -
CDR3aa: CASSPMTRGIDTQYF
CDR3nt: TGTGCCAGCTCACCAATGACCCGAGGGATAGATACGCAGTATTTT

j_gene: TRBJ2-7
len: 13
v_gene: TRBV12-3/TRBV12-4
d_gene: -
abundance: few
CDR3aa: CASSLKGNGEQYF
CDR3nt: TGTGCCAGCAGTTTAAAGGGAAACGGCGAGCAGTACTTC

j_gene: TRBJ2-2
len: 15
v_gene: TRBV5-1
d_gene: TRBD2
abundance: many
CDR3aa: CASSLVGLASGELFF
CDR3nt: TGCGCCAGCAGCTTGGTAGGACTAGCTTCCGGGGAGCTGTTTTTT

j_gene: TRBJ2-1
len: 13
v_gene: TRBV25-1
d_gene: -
abundance: -
CDR3aa: CASSAYSYNEQFF
CDR3nt: TGTGCCAGCAGTGCCTACTCCTACAATGAGCAGTTCTTC

j_gene: TRBJ1-2
len: 18
v_gene: TRBV19
d_gene: TRBD1
abundance: -
CDR3aa: CASTSPGGQGKDNYGYTF
CDR3nt: TGTGCCAGTACATCCCCTGGGGGACAGGGAAAAGACAACTATGGCTACACCTTC

j_gene: TRBJ1-5
len: 15
v_gene: TRBV20-1
d_gene: -
abundance: -
CDR3aa: CSARAGATSNQPQHF
CDR3nt: TGCAGTGCTAGAGCAGGGGCGACGAGCAATCAGCCCCAGCATTTT

j_gene: TRBJ2-7
len: 16
v_gene: TRBV2
d_gene: TRBD1
abundance: many
CDR3aa: CASEAIEGATHYEQYF
CDR3nt: TGTGCCAGCGAAGCAATAGAGGGGGCGACCCATTACGAGCAGTACTTC

j_gene: TRBJ2-1
len: 14
v_gene: TRBV5-1
d_gene: TRBD1
abundance: few
CDR3aa: CASSWGQGVNEQFF
CDR3nt: TGCGCCAGCAGCTGGGGACAGGGGGTAAATGAGCAGTTCTTC

j_gene: TRBJ2-1
len: 17
v_gene: TRBV5-1
d_gene: -
abundance: -
CDR3aa: CASSLGFTGPNYNEQFF
CDR3nt: TGCGCCAGCAGCTTGGGTTTCACGGGACCTAACTACAATGAGCAGTTCTTC

j_gene: TRBJ2-7
len: 11
v_gene: TRBV27
d_gene: -
abundance: -
CDR3aa: CATTNSYEQYF
CDR3nt: TGTGCCACCACAAACTCCTACGAGCAGTACTTC

j_gene: TRBJ2-7
len: 16
v_gene: TRBV15
d_gene: -
abundance: many
CDR3aa: CATSRDPGGPSYEQYF
CDR3nt: TGTGCCACCAGCAGAGATCCAGGGGGGCCCTCCTACGAGCAGTACTTC

j_gene: TRBJ2-3
len: 15
v_gene: TRBV27
d_gene: TRBD1
abundance: -
CDR3aa: CASTNRGRNADTQYF
CDR3nt: TGTGCCAGCACGAACAGGGGGCGCAACGCAGATACGCAGTATTTT

j_gene: TRBJ1-6
len: 17
v_gene: TRBV7-2
d_gene: -
abundance: -
CDR3aa: CASSFLVGWLMNSPLHF
CDR3nt: TGTGCCAGCAGCTTCTTAGTAGGGTGGTTGATGAATTCACCCCTCCACTTT

j_gene: TRBJ2-3
len: 15
v_gene: TRBV12-3/TRBV12-4
d_gene: TRBD2
abundance: many
CDR3aa: CASSFSRGKADTQYF
CDR3nt: TGTGCCAGCAGTTTCTCGCGGGGGAAGGCAGATACGCAGTATTTT

j_gene: TRBJ2-2
len: 14
v_gene: TRBV29-1
d_gene: -
abundance: -
CDR3aa: CSVRSSSSPGELFF
CDR3nt: TGCAGCGTTAGATCGTCGAGCAGTCCCGGGGAGCTGTTTTTT

j_gene: TRBJ2-5
len: 13
v_gene: TRBV10-3
d_gene: TRBD1
abundance: -
CDR3aa: CAIGTGIRETQYF
CDR3nt: TGTGCCATCGGGACAGGGATAAGGGAGACCCAGTACTTC

j_gene: TRBJ2-2
len: 10
v_gene: TRBV30
d_gene: -
abundance: -
CDR3aa: CAWRSGELFF
CDR3nt: TGTGCCTGGAGGTCCGGGGAGCTGTTTTTT

j_gene: TRBJ2-1
len: 15
v_gene: TRBV7-2
d_gene: TRBD2
abundance: many
CDR3aa: CASSRGTSGYNEQFF
CDR3nt: TGTGCCAGCAGCCGAGGGACTAGCGGTTACAATGAGCAGTTCTTC

j_gene: TRBJ2-1
len: 15
v_gene: TRBV20-1
d_gene: -
abundance: few
CDR3aa: CSARGPQRPYNEQFF
CDR3nt: TGCAGTGCTAGAGGGCCCCAGCGACCTTACAATGAGCAGTTCTTC

j_gene: TRBJ2-1
len: 14
v_gene: TRBV20-1
d_gene: -
abundance: many
CDR3aa: CSADGGLSYNEQFF
CDR3nt: TGCAGTGCTGACGGGGGCCTCTCCTACAATGAGCAGTTCTTC

j_gene: TRBJ2-2
len: 14
v_gene: TRBV10-3
d_gene: -
abundance: -
CDR3aa: CAIKRAVNTGELFF
CDR3nt: TGTGCCATCAAGAGGGCAGTGAACACCGGGGAGCTGTTTTTT

j_gene: TRBJ2-1
len: 18
v_gene: TRBV12-3/TRBV12-4
d_gene: TRBD2
abundance: many
CDR3aa: CASSRPLAGGLAYNEQFF
CDR3nt: TGTGCCAGCAGCCGCCCACTAGCGGGAGGACTTGCATACAATGAGCAGTTCTTC

j_gene: TRBJ2-5
len: 14
v_gene: TRBV5-6
d_gene: -
abundance: few
CDR3aa: CASSLAQGLKTQYF
CDR3nt: TGTGCCAGCAGCTTGGCTCAGGGGTTGAAGACCCAGTACTTC

j_gene: TRBJ2-5
len: 14
v_gene: TRBV5-6
d_gene: -
abundance: many
CDR3aa: CASSRSAGQETQYF
CDR3nt: TGTGCCAGCAGCCGATCCGCGGGGCAAGAGACCCAGTACTTC

j_gene: TRBJ2-7
len: 15
v_gene: TRBV5-5
d_gene: -
abundance: few
CDR3aa: CASTLAGSGPYEQYF
CDR3nt: TGTGCCAGCACGCTGGCAGGGAGCGGTCCCTACGAGCAGTACTTC

j_gene: TRBJ2-6
len: 18
v_gene: TRBV12-3/TRBV12-4
d_gene: -
abundance: -
CDR3aa: CASCGRIGEVSGANVLTF
CDR3nt: TGTGCCAGCTGTGGCCGTATAGGGGAGGTATCTGGGGCCAACGTCCTGACTTTC

j_gene: TRBJ2-1
len: 18
v_gene: TRBV18
d_gene: TRBD2
abundance: -
CDR3aa: CASSPGLADLSLYNEQFF
CDR3nt: TGTGCCAGCTCTCCGGGACTAGCGGACCTCTCTTTATACAATGAGCAGTTCTTC

j_gene: TRBJ2-7
len: 13
v_gene: TRBV13
d_gene: -
abundance: -
CDR3aa: CASSLGQLYEQYF
CDR3nt: TGTGCCAGCAGCTTAGGTCAGCTCTACGAGCAGTACTTC

j_gene: TRBJ1-2
len: 13
v_gene: TRBV27
d_gene: -
abundance: -
CDR3aa: CASSFRGGYGYTF
CDR3nt: TGTGCCAGCAGTTTTAGGGGCGGTTATGGCTACACCTTC

j_gene: TRBJ1-1
len: 14
v_gene: TRBV12-3/TRBV12-4
d_gene: -
abundance: -
CDR3aa: CASVRFFRGPEAFF
CDR3nt: TGTGCCAGCGTCCGGTTCTTTCGGGGGCCCGAAGCTTTCTTT

j_gene: TRBJ2-7
len: 13
v_gene: TRBV7-8
d_gene: TRBD2
abundance: -
CDR3aa: CASSTGTTYEQYF
CDR3nt: TGTGCCAGCAGCACCGGGACTACCTACGAGCAGTACTTC

j_gene: TRBJ2-1
len: 13
v_gene: TRBV7-6
d_gene: -
abundance: many
CDR3aa: CASSLVQGGEQFF
CDR3nt: TGTGCCAGCAGCTTAGTACAGGGCGGTGAGCAGTTCTTC

j_gene: TRBJ2-7
len: 16
v_gene: TRBV7-8
d_gene: -
abundance: many
CDR3aa: CASSLLLVGLNYEQYF
CDR3nt: TGTGCCAGCAGCTTACTGCTCGTCGGCCTAAACTACGAGCAGTACTTC

j_gene: TRBJ2-7
len: 15
v_gene: TRBV18
d_gene: -
abundance: many
CDR3aa: CASSPTFIGTYEQYF
CDR3nt: TGTGCCAGCTCACCAACTTTTATAGGGACTTACGAGCAGTACTTC